Listed below are T cell receptor beta chains from one sample, sequenced in a study of OX40 agonist ivuxolimab in advanced cancers. Generated by immunoSEQ multiplex PCR, the TCRdb table keeps only in-frame clones and is missing some. The sample lists tens of thousands of clones; around 85% were seen once. The sequences come from CD4+ or CD8+ T cells sorted from blood, collected in a trial of the OX40 agonist ivuxolimab. Source of these receptors: an adult with an advanced solid tumor such as melanoma, head and neck, liver or kidney cancer. CDR3s include the opening cysteine and the closing phenylalanine or tryptophan. The order of the fields is clone size, J gene, D gene, V gene, CDR3 protein, CDR3 DNA. A D gene is named only where the DNA matches it firmly. Clone size is shown for a subset of rows, as once, few, many or a class of expanded clone.

>once|TRBJ2-7|-|TRBV2
CASSNSGSSTYEQYF
TGTGCCAGCAGTAATTCCGGTTCGTCAACCTACGAGCAGTACTTC
>-|TRBJ2-2|-|TRBV7-6
CASSLGLGVGELFF
TGTGCCAGCAGCTTAGGGTTGGGGGTCGGGGAGCTGTTTTTT
>-|TRBJ1-1|-|TRBV11-1
CASSLSGTMNTEAFF
TGTGCCAGCAGCTTATCTGGGACTATGAACACTGAAGCTTTCTTT
>-|TRBJ1-1|-|TRBV7-9
CASSGGAGAFF
TGTGCCAGCAGCGGGGGGGCAGGTGCTTTCTTT
>-|TRBJ2-3|-|TRBV7-9
CASSPPGNTQYF
TGTGCCAGCAGCCCCCCAGGGAATACGCAGTATTTT
>-|TRBJ1-5|-|TRBV6-6
CASSYQGRNQPQHF
TGTGCCAGCAGTTATCAGGGCCGCAATCAGCCCCAGCATTTT
>-|TRBJ2-3|-|TRBV29-1
CSVEEPGQNTDTQYF
TGCAGCGTTGAAGAACCGGGACAAAACACAGATACGCAGTATTTT
>-|TRBJ1-5|-|TRBV6-4
CASTSPGNQPQHF
TGTGCCAGCACCTCCCCGGGCAATCAGCCCCAGCATTTT
>-|TRBJ2-3|TRBD2|TRBV4-3
CASTPMREEIDTQYF
TGCGCCAGCACCCCTATGCGGGAGGAAATAGATACGCAGTATTTT
>few|TRBJ1-1|TRBD1|TRBV2
CASTLLRQGNTEAFF
TGTGCCAGCACCTTACTGAGACAGGGGAACACTGAAGCTTTCTTT
>-|TRBJ2-7|-|TRBV29-1
CSAGAGTYEQYF
TGCAGCGCCGGCGCAGGGACCTACGAGCAGTACTTC
>-|TRBJ1-1|-|TRBV30
CAWSPGAEAFF
TGTGCCTGGAGTCCAGGGGCTGAAGCTTTCTTT
>few|TRBJ2-7|-|TRBV11-3
CASSLTGVLYEQYF
TGTGCCAGCAGCCTGACAGGAGTTCTCTACGAGCAGTACTTC
>-|TRBJ1-3|TRBD1|TRBV19
CASTQWGQSIGNTIYF
TGTGCCAGTACCCAATGGGGACAGTCCATCGGAAACACCATATATTTT
>-|TRBJ2-7|TRBD1|TRBV7-9
CASSLMAGGDEQYF
TGTGCCAGCAGCTTAATGGCAGGGGGCGATGAGCAGTACTTC
>-|TRBJ1-3|-|TRBV11-2
CASSDPGSGNTIYF
TGTGCCAGCAGCGACCCAGGGAGCGGAAACACCATATATTTT
>-|TRBJ2-7|TRBD1|TRBV7-9
CASMGDRGRLESYEQYF
TGTGCCAGCATGGGGGACAGGGGGCGACTAGAATCCTACGAGCAGTACTTC
>-|TRBJ2-5|-|TRBV7-9
CASSLAATGETQYF
TGTGCCAGCAGCTTAGCGGCCACTGGAGAGACCCAGTACTTC
>-|TRBJ2-1|-|TRBV11-2
CASSLRTLGGSPEQFF
TGTGCCAGCAGCCTTCGGACCCTCGGGGGATCGCCTGAGCAGTTCTTC
>-|TRBJ1-1|-|TRBV29-1
CSVGYTTEAFF
TGCAGCGTTGGGTATACGACTGAAGCTTTCTTT
>few|TRBJ1-5|TRBD1|TRBV6-5
CASRRDRERIQPQHF
TGTGCCAGTCGCAGGGACAGGGAAAGAATTCAGCCCCAGCATTTT
>-|TRBJ2-1|TRBD1|TRBV10-1
CASGTGQGDEQFF
TGCGCCAGCGGCACAGGACAGGGTGATGAGCAGTTCTTC
>-|TRBJ2-2|TRBD1|TRBV5-1
CASSFGTANTGELFF
TGCGCCAGCAGCTTTGGGACAGCGAACACCGGGGAGCTGTTTTTT